The 7 T cell receptor beta chains listed next were all sequenced from one sample in a study of cytomegalovirus exposure and HLA in healthy donors. PCR involved 60 Vbeta and 13 Jbeta primers. Produced via immunoSEQ multiplex PCR; TCRdb's table is partial and in-frame only. The sample holds around 280,000 clones, around nine tenths seen once. Sequenced: PBMCs. These receptors all stem from a woman younger than 30 in good health and CMV-seronegative.

The chain uses TRBV29-1 and TRBJ2-3; D gene ambiguous. Trimming pared 7 bases from V and 4 bases from J, leaving 9 bases between. This CDR3 has 11 amino acids. Germline V gives CDR1 SQVTM, CDR2 ANQGSEA. The CDR3 loop reads CSGQKPDTQYF. CDR3 in DNA: TGCAGCGGTCAAAAGCCAGATACGCAGTATTTT.

The count of this clone is one. An end of the junction does not agree with germline; a read error may underlie this. V gene TRBV5-1 combines with J gene TRBJ2-7; 12 nucleotides match TRBD1. CDR3 length: 16 residues. CDR1 and CDR2 (germline): SGHRS, YFSETQ. This CDR3 is CASSLGGTGGSHEQYF. CDR3 coding DNA: TGCGCCAGCAGCTTGGGGGGGACAGGGGGCTCCCACGAGCAGTACTTC.

The chain carries TRBV28 and TRBJ2-5; D may be TRBD1 (6 bases). Trimming pared 3 bases from V and 5 bases from J, leaving 19 bases between. This CDR3 contains 16 residues. The germline CDR1 and CDR2 sequences are MDHEN and SYDVKM. The CDR3 protein is CASSLPPDRLRETQYF. For the CDR3, the DNA is TGTGCCAGCAGTTTGCCCCCGGACAGATTGAGGGAGACCCAGTACTTC.

The chain is built from TRBV6-5 and TRBJ2-2, with 7 bases that match TRBD2. Germline V gene lookup returns CDR1 MNHEY and CDR2 SVGAGI. This CDR3 spans 15 amino acids. The J segment lost 7 bases and the V segment lost 6 bases, leaving 11 bases of the junction unmatched. The CDR3 nucleotides read TGTGCCAGCAGGCTACATCAGGGAGGGGTCGGGGAGCTGTTTTTT. Protein product: CASRLHQGGVGELFF.

A remark on this clone: The sample holds other DNA sequences that translate to the same CDR3. The chain combines TRBV15 with TRBJ1-6; possibly TRBD1 for D (6 bases). Germline values: CDR1 LNHNV, CDR2 YYDKDF (reference sequence). CDR3 length: 15 residues. Trimming removed 2 bases from V and 8 bases from J, with 13 bases in between. CDR3 in DNA: TGTGCCACCAGCAGATCAAACAGGGTTGATTCACCCCTCCACTTT. Protein sequence: CATSRSNRVDSPLHF.

The V gene is TRBV29-1, the J gene TRBJ2-7; possible D gene TRBD2, 5 bases. The V gene's germline CDR1 is SQVTM and CDR2 ANQGSEA. The CDR3 has 13 amino acids. The germline V and J ends were trimmed by 3 bases and 2 bases, with 11 bases remaining between them. The CDR3 DNA sequence: TGCAGCGTTGAGTCGCCGGGAACCTACGAGCAGTACTTC. Translation gives CSVESPGTYEQYF.

The J gene is TRBJ2-7, the V gene TRBV7-3, with 8 bases that match TRBD2. This CDR3 has 17 residues. Germline V gives CDR1 SGHTA, CDR2 FQGTGA. Germline trimming cut 5 bases from V and 2 bases from J; bases unmatched to any gene: 14. CDR3 DNA sequence: TGTGCCAGCAGCCTTAGCGAGGCGGGGGGCGAACCCTACGAGCAGTACTTC. Translating gives CASSLSEAGGEPYEQYF. Using reference TRBV7-3 and TRBJ2-7 for the parts outside the CDR3, the full variable domain is GAGVSQTPSNKVTEKGKYVELRCDPISGHTALYWYRQSLGQGPEFLIYFQGTGAADDSGLPNDRFFAVRPEGSVSTLKIQRTERGDSAVYLCASSLSEAGGEPYEQYFGPGTRLTVT.